This is a list of T cell receptor beta chains from one sample in a study of blood T cell repertoires in COVID-19. The data were produced by immunoSEQ multiplex PCR, yet TCRdb's version contains in-frame clones alone and is incomplete. The sample comprises about 410,000 clones, around 91% of which are singletons, and 0.6% rests with the top ten. Sequencing used PBMCs or T cells enriched from blood (not recorded which). These TCRs come from a man between 18 and 35 years old who had recovered from COVID-19. Each CDR3 is given with its conserved first and last residue. Each record gives: J gene, V gene, D gene, clone size, CDR3 protein, CDR3 DNA. The D gene is left open where the match is weak. Clone size is stated in some rows and not others, as once, few, many or a class when expanded.

TRBJ1-5 | TRBV19 | - | - | CASSRGRGLEGRRPQHF | TGTGCCAGTAGTAGGGGCAGGGGCTTAGAGGGCCGGCGGCCCCAGCATTTT
TRBJ1-1 | TRBV21-1 | - | - | CASSKGGGGYEAFF | TGTGCCAGCAGCAAAGGGGGAGGGGGATATGAAGCTTTCTTT
TRBJ2-7 | TRBV6-5 | - | - | CASRRQETYEQYF | TGTGCCAGCAGGCGACAGGAAACCTACGAGCAGTACTTC
TRBJ1-4 | TRBV30 | TRBD1 | - | CAWRDRGREKLFF | TGTGCCTGGAGAGACAGGGGGCGAGAAAAACTGTTTTTT
TRBJ2-5 | TRBV2 | TRBD1 | - | CASSPDRVETQYF | TGTGCCAGCAGCCCAGACAGGGTAGAGACCCAGTACTTC
TRBJ2-1 | TRBV19 | - | - | CASSRGGNSYNEQFF | TGTGCCAGTAGTAGGGGAGGTAACTCCTACAATGAGCAGTTCTTC
TRBJ2-2 | TRBV5-1 | - | few | CASSPGVSNTGELFF | TGCGCCAGCAGCCCCGGGGTCTCGAACACCGGGGAGCTGTTTTTT
TRBJ2-1 | TRBV2 | - | - | CASRAPRDYNEQFF | TGTGCCAGCAGGGCCCCACGGGACTACAATGAGCAGTTCTTC
TRBJ1-6 | TRBV3-1/TRBV3-2 | TRBD1 | few | CASSRQYRGISPLHF | TGTGCCAGCAGCCGTCAGTACAGGGGGATTTCACCCCTCCACTTT
TRBJ2-3 | TRBV10-3 | TRBD2 | once | CAISDLAGAGDTQYF | TGTGCCATCAGTGACCTAGCGGGAGCCGGAGATACGCAGTATTTT
TRBJ2-1 | TRBV10-3 | - | - | CAISESSPYNEQFF | TGTGCCATCAGTGAGTCGAGCCCCTACAATGAGCAGTTCTTC
TRBJ1-5 | TRBV7-3 | - | - | CASSSGVGQPQHF | TGTGCCAGCAGCTCAGGGGTGGGCCAGCCCCAGCATTTT
TRBJ1-1 | TRBV25-1 | - | - | CASVGQTTEAFF | TGTGCCAGCGTTGGACAGACTACTGAAGCTTTCTTT
TRBJ1-1 | TRBV29-1 | TRBD1 | few | CSVPTGETRNTEAFF | TGCAGCGTTCCTACAGGGGAAACAAGGAACACTGAAGCTTTCTTT
TRBJ1-6 | TRBV28 | - | - | CASSPGYSYNSPLHF | TGTGCCAGCAGTCCAGGCTACTCCTATAATTCACCCCTCCACTTT
TRBJ1-1 | TRBV7-3 | - | few | CASSLTGNTEAFF | TGTGCCAGCAGCTTAACCGGGAACACTGAAGCTTTCTTT
TRBJ1-1 | TRBV5-1 | - | - | CASSPDMNTEAFF | TGCGCCAGCAGCCCGGACATGAACACTGAAGCTTTCTTT
TRBJ2-3 | TRBV12-3/TRBV12-4 | - | - | CASRTSTDTQYF | TGTGCCAGCAGAACTAGCACAGATACGCAGTATTTT
TRBJ1-2 | TRBV5-5 | - | - | CASSLWRNYGYTF | TGTGCCAGCAGCTTATGGCGGAACTATGGCTACACCTTC
TRBJ2-3 | TRBV7-8 | TRBD2 | - | CASSPNLGGPSGLASTGGDTQYF | TGTGCCAGCAGCCCAAACCTGGGGGGACCTTCGGGACTAGCGTCAACTGGGGGAGATACGCAGTATTTT
TRBJ1-6 | TRBV30 | TRBD1 | - | CAWSRQGQGVSPLHF | TGTGCCTGGAGTAGACAGGGACAGGGGGTTTCACCCCTCCACTTT
TRBJ2-3 | TRBV11-3 | - | - | CASSLGRQVSLTDTQYF | TGTGCCAGCAGCTTAGGGCGACAGGTTTCTTTAACAGATACGCAGTATTTT
TRBJ1-2 | TRBV19 | TRBD1 | - | CASTNRTGKGYTF | TGTGCCAGTACCAACCGGACAGGGAAGGGCTACACCTTC
TRBJ1-2 | TRBV5-4 | - | - | CASSSLQWGVAGYTF | TGTGCCAGCAGCTCGCTCCAGTGGGGCGTAGCCGGCTACACCTTC
TRBJ2-7 | TRBV27 | - | - | CASTYGNEQYF | TGTGCCAGCACCTACGGGAACGAGCAGTACTTC
TRBJ2-7 | TRBV28 | TRBD2 | - | CASSELSGGAPYEQYF | TGTGCCAGCAGTGAACTCTCCGGGGGGGCCCCCTACGAGCAGTACTTC
TRBJ2-6 | TRBV13 | TRBD1 | - | CASSYDRENSGANVLTF | TGTGCCAGCAGCTACGACAGGGAAAACTCTGGGGCCAACGTCCTGACTTTC
TRBJ1-1 | TRBV7-9 | - | - | CASSLERLAEAFF | TGTGCCAGCAGCTTAGAGAGGTTGGCTGAAGCTTTCTTT
TRBJ1-4 | TRBV10-1 | - | - | CASSPNRAGNEKLFF | TGCGCCAGCAGCCCTAATCGCGCAGGGAATGAAAAACTGTTTTTT
TRBJ1-3 | TRBV2 | TRBD1 | - | CASSLRGSGNTIYF | TGTGCCAGCAGTCTCAGGGGGAGTGGAAACACCATATATTTT
TRBJ2-2 | TRBV9 | - | - | CASSVGRGNPGELFF | TGTGCCAGCAGCGTAGGTCGGGGAAATCCGGGGGAGCTGTTTTTT
TRBJ1-2 | TRBV3-1/TRBV3-2 | TRBD1 | - | CASSHDRGLDSPYGYTF | TGTGCCAGCAGCCATGACAGGGGGCTCGATTCCCCCTATGGCTACACCTTC
TRBJ1-6 | TRBV10-1 | - | - | CASSERTTNSPLHF | TGCGCCAGCAGTGAGAGGACAACAAATTCACCCCTCCACTTT
TRBJ1-2 | TRBV9 | - | once | CASSGTRGYTF | TGTGCCAGCAGCGGCACCCGGGGCTACACCTTC
TRBJ2-3 | TRBV27 | - | - | CASISASTDTQYF | TGTGCCAGCATCAGCGCTAGCACAGATACGCAGTATTTT
TRBJ2-1 | TRBV7-3 | - | - | CASSSTGVTSDEQFF | TGTGCCAGCAGCTCGACAGGGGTAACTAGCGATGAGCAGTTCTTC
TRBJ1-2 | TRBV28 | - | - | CASSLWSGTLDGYTF | TGTGCCAGCAGTTTATGGTCAGGCACTTTGGATGGCTACACCTTC
TRBJ2-5 | TRBV27 | TRBD1 | - | CASTETGAAKTQYF | TGTGCCAGCACGGAGACAGGGGCGGCGAAGACCCAGTACTTC
TRBJ1-1 | TRBV18 | TRBD1 | - | CASSPTGTPEAFF | TGTGCCAGCTCACCGACAGGGACGCCTGAAGCTTTCTTT
TRBJ2-5 | TRBV7-2 | - | - | CASSLQGPHRETQYF | TGTGCCAGCAGCTTACAGGGGCCCCACCGCGAGACCCAGTACTTC
TRBJ1-2 | TRBV27 | TRBD1 | once | CASRGTGDYGYTF | TGTGCCAGCAGGGGGACAGGGGACTATGGCTACACCTTC
TRBJ2-7 | TRBV5-1 | - | once | CASTTSGYPYEQYF | TGCGCCAGTACGACAAGCGGGTACCCCTACGAGCAGTACTTC
TRBJ2-7 | TRBV27 | - | - | CASSFGQSYEQYF | TGTGCCAGCAGTTTTGGGCAGTCCTACGAGCAGTACTTC
TRBJ2-2 | TRBV27 | - | - | CASSPGVTTNTGELFF | TGTGCCAGCAGCCCCGGGGTGACCACGAACACCGGGGAGCTGTTTTTT
TRBJ1-5 | TRBV21-1 | - | - | CASSNRQGCNQPQHF | TGTGCCAGCAGCAATCGACAGGGGTGCAATCAGCCCCAGCATTTT
TRBJ1-4 | TRBV28 | TRBD1 | - | CASSSLGQGWEKLFF | TGTGCCAGCAGTTCCTTGGGACAGGGTTGGGAAAAACTGTTTTTT
TRBJ1-1 | TRBV6-1 | - | - | CASSELSKGDEAFF | TGTGCCAGCAGTGAATTGTCGAAAGGGGATGAAGCTTTCTTT
TRBJ2-2 | TRBV19 | TRBD2 | - | CASTLAGNTGELFF | TGTGCCAGTACACTAGCGGGGAACACCGGGGAGCTGTTTTTT
TRBJ2-5 | TRBV12-3/TRBV12-4 | TRBD1 | - | CASSGTGQRTQYF | TGTGCCAGCAGCGGGACAGGGCAGCGTACCCAGTACTTC
TRBJ1-2 | TRBV5-6 | TRBD1 | - | CASSLARTGGYGYTF | TGTGCCAGCAGCTTGGCCCGGACAGGTGGCTATGGCTACACCTTC
TRBJ1-1 | TRBV5-1 | - | - | CASSPPTGNTEAFF | TGCGCCAGCAGTCCCCCGACAGGGAACACTGAAGCTTTCTTT
TRBJ2-1 | TRBV2 | - | - | CASTLGTYNEQFF | TGTGCCAGCACCCTAGGAACCTACAATGAGCAGTTCTTC
TRBJ2-7 | TRBV21-1 | - | - | CANAAGYTYEQYF | TGTGCCAACGCAGCGGGATATACCTACGAGCAGTACTTC
TRBJ1-1 | TRBV27 | TRBD1 | - | CASRFETGERTEAFF | TGTGCCAGCCGATTCGAAACAGGGGAAAGAACTGAAGCTTTCTTT
TRBJ2-2 | TRBV11-2 | - | - | CASSPGQSTGELFF | TGTGCCAGCAGCCCCGGACAGAGCACCGGGGAGCTGTTTTTT